The clone carrying this T cell receptor beta chain occurred many times. At one of its ends the junction is not consistent with the germline gene, which may arise from a read error. The data were taken from a study of spatial heterogeneity in lung cancer. Time point described: sample taken at primary tumor resection. In each case, whole RNA from tumor, nontumor lung or frozen PBMC was sequenced unsorted. TCR cDNA molecules each carried a unique molecular identifier. TCRdb re-analysed the 5' RACE reads in MiXCR, keeping a single row per CDR3 protein. The sample holds 7,500 to 8,000 distinct CDR3 sequences, 7.5% to 10% seen once. The CDR3 is 15 amino acids.

The TCR was taken from a male donor with early-stage non-small cell lung cancer. The sample in question was PBMCs, obtained at surgery. The chain couples TRBV12-3 or TRBV12-4 to TRBJ1-5; D gene unclear. The CDR3, as DNA: TGTGCCAGCAGTTTTGGGTCCCGGGCTAATCAACCCCAGCATTTT. Protein product: CASSFGSRANQPQHF.